The T cell receptor (beta chain) under discussion was sequenced for a study of blood T cell repertoires in COVID-19. Turning to this clone: Other DNA sequences in this sample translate to the same CDR3.

Using immunoSEQ multiplex PCR, the repertoire was profiled, and TCRdb retains in-frame clones only, with some absent. The sample contains about 440,000 clones, around 88% of which appear only once. The length of the CDR3 is 14 residues. Germline V gene data show CDR1 as MNHEY and CDR2 as SMNVEV (reference sequence). V was cut by 6 bases and J by 4 bases, with 13 bases left in between. This clonotype originated in a woman under 40 with acute or convalescent COVID-19. The V call is TRBV27, the J call TRBJ2-1, with a possible D match to TRBD2 (7 bases). The sequenced sample was peripheral blood. The CDR3 here is CASSPGGPYNEQFF. The CDR3, as DNA: TGTGCCAGCAGCCCGGGGGGCCCTTACAATGAGCAGTTCTTC.